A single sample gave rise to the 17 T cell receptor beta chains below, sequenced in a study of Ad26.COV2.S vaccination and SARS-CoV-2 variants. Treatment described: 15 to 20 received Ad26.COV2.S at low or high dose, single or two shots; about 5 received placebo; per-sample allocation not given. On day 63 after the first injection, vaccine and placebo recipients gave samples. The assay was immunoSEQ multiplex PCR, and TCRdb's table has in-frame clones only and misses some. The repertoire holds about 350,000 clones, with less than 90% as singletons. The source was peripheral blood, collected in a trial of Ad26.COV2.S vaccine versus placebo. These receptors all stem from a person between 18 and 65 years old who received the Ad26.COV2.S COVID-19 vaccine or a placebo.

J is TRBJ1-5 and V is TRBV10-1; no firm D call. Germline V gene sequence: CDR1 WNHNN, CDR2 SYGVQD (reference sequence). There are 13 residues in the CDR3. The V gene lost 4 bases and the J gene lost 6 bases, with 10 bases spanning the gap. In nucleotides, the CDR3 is TGCGCCAGCAGTGGGACCGTGGGTCAGCCCCAGCATTTT. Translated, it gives CASSGTVGQPQHF.

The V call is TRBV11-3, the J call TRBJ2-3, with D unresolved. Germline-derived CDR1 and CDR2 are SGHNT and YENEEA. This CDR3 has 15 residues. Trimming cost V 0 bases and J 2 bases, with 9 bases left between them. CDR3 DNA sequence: TGTGCCAGCAGCTTAGATACGGATATCACAGATACGCAGTATTTT. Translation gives CASSLDTDITDTQYF.

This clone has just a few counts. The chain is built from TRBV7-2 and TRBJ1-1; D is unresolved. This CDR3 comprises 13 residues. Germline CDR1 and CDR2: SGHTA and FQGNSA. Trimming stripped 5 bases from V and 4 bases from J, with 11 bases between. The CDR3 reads CASSPRRSTEAFF. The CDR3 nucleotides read TGTGCCAGCAGCCCTCGAAGGAGCACTGAAGCTTTCTTT.

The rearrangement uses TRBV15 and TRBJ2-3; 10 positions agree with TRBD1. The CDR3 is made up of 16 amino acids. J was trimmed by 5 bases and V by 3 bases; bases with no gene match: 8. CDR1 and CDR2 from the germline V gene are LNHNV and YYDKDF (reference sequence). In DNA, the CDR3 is TGTGCCACCAGCAGCCGGGACAGGGGTTTTGGAGATACGCAGTATTTT. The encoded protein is CATSSRDRGFGDTQYF.

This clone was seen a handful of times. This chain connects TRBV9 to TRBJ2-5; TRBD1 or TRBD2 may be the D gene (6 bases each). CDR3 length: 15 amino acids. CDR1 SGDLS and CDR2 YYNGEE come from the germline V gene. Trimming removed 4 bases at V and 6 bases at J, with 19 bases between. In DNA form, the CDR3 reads TGTGCCAGCAGCCCTGAAGGGGGGAGTAGGAAGACCCAGTACTTC. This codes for CASSPEGGSRKTQYF.

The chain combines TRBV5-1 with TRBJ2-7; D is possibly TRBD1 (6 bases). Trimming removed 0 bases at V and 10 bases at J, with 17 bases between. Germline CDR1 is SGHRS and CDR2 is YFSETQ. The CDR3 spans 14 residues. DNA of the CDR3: TGCGCCAGCAGCTTGGTGGACAGCCCTGGCGACCAGTACTTC. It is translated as CASSLVDSPGDQYF. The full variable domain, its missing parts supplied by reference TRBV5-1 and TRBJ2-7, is KAGVTQTPRYLIKTRGQQVTLSCSPISGHRSVSWYQQTPGQGLQFLFEYFSETQRNKGNFPGRFSGRQFSNSRSEMNVSTLELGDSALYLCASSLVDSPGDQYFGPGTRLTVT.

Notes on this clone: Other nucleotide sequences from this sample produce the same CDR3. CDR3 nucleotides: TGTGCCAGCTCTCCCCTGGGCACTGAAGCTTTCTTT. Its translation is CASSPLGTEAFF. This sequence joins TRBV18 and TRBJ1-1; unclear D gene. The CDR3 covers 12 residues. Trimming shortened V by 6 bases and J by 4 bases, and 9 bases separated the two germline ends. Germline lookup yields CDR1 KGHSH and CDR2 LQKENI.

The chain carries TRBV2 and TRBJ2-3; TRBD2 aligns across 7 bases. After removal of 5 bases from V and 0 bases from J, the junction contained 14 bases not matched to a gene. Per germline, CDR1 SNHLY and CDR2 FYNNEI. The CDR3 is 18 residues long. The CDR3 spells CASSPIGWGGRSTDTQYF. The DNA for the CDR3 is TGTGCCAGCAGTCCGATTGGATGGGGGGGGAGAAGCACAGATACGCAGTATTTT.

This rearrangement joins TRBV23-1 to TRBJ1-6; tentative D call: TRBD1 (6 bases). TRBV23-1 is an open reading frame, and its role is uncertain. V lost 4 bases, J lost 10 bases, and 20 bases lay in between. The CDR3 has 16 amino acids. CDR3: CASSPNRGQGRSPLHF. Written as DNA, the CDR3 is TGCGCCAGCAGTCCAAATCGAGGGCAGGGGCGGTCACCCCTCCACTTT.

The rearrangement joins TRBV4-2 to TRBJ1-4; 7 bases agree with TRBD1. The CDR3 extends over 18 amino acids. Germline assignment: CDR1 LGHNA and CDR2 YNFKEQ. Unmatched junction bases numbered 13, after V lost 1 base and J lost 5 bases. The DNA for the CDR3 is TGTGCCAGCAGCCAAGCGGGGAGGGGGAGGGGGCAAAATGAAAAACTGTTTTTT. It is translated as CASSQAGRGRGQNEKLFF.

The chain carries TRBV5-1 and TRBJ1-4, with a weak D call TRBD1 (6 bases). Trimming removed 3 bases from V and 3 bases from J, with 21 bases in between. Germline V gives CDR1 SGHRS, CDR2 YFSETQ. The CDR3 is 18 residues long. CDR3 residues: CASSSTWGGGESNEKLFF. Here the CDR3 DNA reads TGCGCCAGCAGCTCGACCTGGGGAGGGGGAGAGTCTAATGAAAAACTGTTTTTT.

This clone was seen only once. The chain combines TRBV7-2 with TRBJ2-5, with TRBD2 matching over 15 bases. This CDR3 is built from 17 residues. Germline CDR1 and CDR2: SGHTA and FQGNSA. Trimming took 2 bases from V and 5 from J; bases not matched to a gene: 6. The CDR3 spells CASSLTGTSGRRETQYF. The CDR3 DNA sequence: TGTGCCAGCAGCTTAACTGGGACTAGCGGGAGGAGGGAGACCCAGTACTTC.

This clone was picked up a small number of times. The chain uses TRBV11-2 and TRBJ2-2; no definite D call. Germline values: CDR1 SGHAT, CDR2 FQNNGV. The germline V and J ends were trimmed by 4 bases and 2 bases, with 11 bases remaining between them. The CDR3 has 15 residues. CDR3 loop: CASSSTDPNTGELFF. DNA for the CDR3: TGTGCCAGCAGCTCAACGGACCCTAACACCGGGGAGCTGTTTTTT.

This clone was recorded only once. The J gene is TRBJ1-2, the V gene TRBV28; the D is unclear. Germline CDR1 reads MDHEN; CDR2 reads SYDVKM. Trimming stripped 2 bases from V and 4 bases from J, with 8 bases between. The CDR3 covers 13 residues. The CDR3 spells CASSLPESYGYTF. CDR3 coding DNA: TGTGCCAGCAGTTTACCGGAAAGCTATGGCTACACCTTC.

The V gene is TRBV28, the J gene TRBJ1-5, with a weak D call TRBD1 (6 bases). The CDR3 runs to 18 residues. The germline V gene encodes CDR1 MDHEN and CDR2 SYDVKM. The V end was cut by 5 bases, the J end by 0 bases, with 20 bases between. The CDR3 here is CASSVGGGPVNSNQPQHF. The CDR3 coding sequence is TGTGCCAGCAGTGTCGGTGGGGGCCCCGTCAATAGCAATCAGCCCCAGCATTTT.

CDR3 sequence: CASSLRMLAGSSYEQYF. CDR3 DNA sequence: TGTGCCAGCAGTTTAAGGATGCTAGCGGGGAGCTCCTACGAGCAGTACTTC. The rearrangement joins TRBV27 to TRBJ2-7; 9 bases line up with TRBD2. V dropped 2 bases and J dropped 0; count of bases not matched to a gene: 8. This CDR3 region has 17 residues. Looked up from germline, CDR1 is MNHEY and CDR2 is SMNVEV (reference sequence).

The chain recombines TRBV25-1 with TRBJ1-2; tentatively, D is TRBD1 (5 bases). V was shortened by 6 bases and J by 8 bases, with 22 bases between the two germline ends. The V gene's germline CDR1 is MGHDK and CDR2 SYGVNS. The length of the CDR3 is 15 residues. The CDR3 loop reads CASRDRLGGVDGYTF. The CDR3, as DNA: TGTGCCAGCAGGGACCGACTTGGGGGGGTTGACGGCTACACCTTC.